This paragraph covers one T cell receptor beta chain sequence. This CDR3 comprises 16 residues. Germline V gene lookup returns CDR1 SGHDT and CDR2 YYEEEE. The V gene lost 0 bases and the J gene lost 3 bases, with 13 bases spanning the gap. These data are taken from a study of blood T cell repertoires in COVID-19. Authors' methods: Researchers report that nucleated cell counts were estimated from reference gene primer amplification. TCRdb's table, derived via immunoSEQ multiplex PCR, lists solely in-frame clones and lacks some. D and trimming were read from the DNA, whereas the V and J calls and clone size are those reported in that table. The sample lists about 130,000 clones; nearly 90% were seen once.

The rearrangement joins TRBV5-6 to TRBJ1-5, with D possibly matching TRBD1 (5 bases). This sequence was found in a woman older than 75 with acute or convalescent COVID-19. Sequencing used peripheral blood. The CDR3 sequence: CASSLVGGAPNQPQHF. The CDR3 DNA reads as TGTGCCAGCAGCTTGGTGGGAGGGGCTCCCAATCAGCCCCAGCATTTT.